The 29 T cell receptor beta chains in this list originate from one sample, sequenced in a study of blood T cells in healthy people across ages. Primed by a sample-barcoded 5' primer and a J-beta primer mix, a second PCR proceeded for roughly 7 to 12 cycles. In TCRdb, the 5' RACE reads were re-called with MiXCR into one record per CDR3 protein. The sample has 1,800,000 or so distinct CDR3 sequences; about two fifths are singletons. The sample taken for sequencing was blood. The receptors come from a human donor in good health.

This clonotype was counted only a few times. The chain recombines TRBV12-3 or TRBV12-4 with TRBJ1-2; 8 bases are shared with TRBD1. This CDR3 is built from 13 residues. V was clipped by 6 bases and J by 7 bases; unmatched bases: 7. The CDR3 DNA reads TGTGCCAGCAGCAAGACAGGGGCGGGTGGCTACACCTTC. Its translation: CASSKTGAGGYTF.

The chain recombines TRBV29-1 with TRBJ1-2; perhaps TRBD1 as D (6 bases). CDR3 length equals 13 residues. In germline, CDR1 is SQVTM, CDR2 ANQGSEA. Trimming took 4 bases from V and 11 from J, leaving 20 bases between them. Here the CDR3 reads CSVGRDIPQYYTF. The CDR3 DNA is TGCAGCGTTGGGAGGGACATCCCCCAATATTACACCTTC.

The V and J genes are TRBV7-2 and TRBJ2-6; 10 nucleotides agree with TRBD2. CDR1 is SGHTA, CDR2 FQGNSA, per germline. CDR3 length: 19 amino acids. V dropped 2 bases and J dropped 0; count of bases not matched to a gene: 7. The CDR3 DNA reads TGTGCCAGCAGCTTATCCGGACTAGCGGCCCCCTCTGGGGCCAACGTCCTGACTTTC. Translation: CASSLSGLAAPSGANVLTF.

As for this clonotype: Since a much larger clone is just one base distant, this may be a read error. The genes are TRBV29-1 and TRBJ2-7; D is possibly TRBD1 (6 bases). The germline V gene has CDR1 SQVTM and CDR2 ANQGSEA. This CDR3 is 13 amino acids long. DNA of the CDR3: TGCAGCGCTCGACAGGTTTTAGGCTACAAGCAGTACTTC. The encoded protein is CSARQVLGYKQYF.

CDR3 residues: CASSFLSGYEQYF. CDR3 in DNA: TGTGCCAGCAGCTTCTTATCCGGCTACGAGCAGTACTTC. The chain recombines TRBV5-6 with TRBJ2-7; D is undetermined. The CDR3 is 13 amino acids. V was shortened by 2 bases and J by 3 bases, with 9 bases between the two germline ends. Germline V gene data show CDR1 as SGHDT and CDR2 as YYEEEE. Full variable domain (outside the CDR3, taken from reference TRBV5-6 and TRBJ2-7): DAGVTQSPTHLIKTRGQQVTLRCSPKSGHDTVSWYQQALGQGPQFIFQYYEEEERQRGNFPDRFSGHQFPNYSSELNVNALLLGDSALYLCASSFLSGYEQYFGPGTRLTVT.

This clonotype was detected only a few times. The rearrangement links TRBV15 to TRBJ2-3, with D perhaps TRBD2 (6 bases). The V end lost 5 bases, the J end lost 4 bases, and 10 bases lay between the germline ends. Germline CDR1 LNHNV, CDR2 YYDKDF (reference sequence). The CDR3 has 13 residues. CDR3 residues: CATSRWEADTQYF. CDR3 DNA: TGTGCCACCAGCCGTTGGGAGGCAGATACGCAGTATTTT.

The chain carries TRBV7-9 and TRBJ2-3, with D tentatively TRBD2 (6 bases). Germline assignment: CDR1 SEHNR and CDR2 FQNEAQ (reference sequence). The CDR3 is 16 amino acids. Trimming left V 1 base short and J 2 bases short, with 13 bases between. The CDR3 region is CASSLGLGIPTDTQYF. CDR3 nucleotide sequence: TGTGCCAGCAGCTTAGGACTAGGAATCCCCACAGATACGCAGTATTTT.

The chain combines TRBV6-1 with TRBJ1-1; 9 bases are shared with TRBD1. CDR3 length equals 16 residues. The V and J ends lost 6 bases and 2 bases, in that order; junction bases with no gene match: 10. From germline, CDR1 is MNHNS and CDR2 SASEGT. The DNA for the CDR3 is TGTGCCAGCAGACGGACAGGGGTCGTTGGAAACACTGAAGCTTTCTTT. It is translated as CASRRTGVVGNTEAFF.

V usage is TRBV6-2 or TRBV6-3 and J usage is TRBJ2-5; the D is unclear. The V gene's germline CDR1 is MNHEY and CDR2 SVGEGT. The CDR3 runs 14 residues. V lost 2 bases and J lost 0, with 7 bases in between. The CDR3, as DNA: TGTGCCAGCAGTTACGCGGCAGACCAAGAGACCCAGTACTTC. Residues: CASSYAADQETQYF.

This rearrangement joins TRBV4-1 to TRBJ2-3; D is undetermined. Trimming left V 0 bases short and J 5 bases short, with 9 bases between. Looked up from germline, CDR1 is MGHRA and CDR2 is YSYEKL. The CDR3 contains 14 residues. CDR3 loop: CASSQDLGLDTQYF. The CDR3 nucleotides are TGCGCCAGCAGCCAAGATTTGGGGTTAGATACGCAGTATTTT.

This clonotype was counted a few times. The chain is built from TRBV12-3 or TRBV12-4 and TRBJ2-7, with D perhaps matching TRBD1 (5 bases). This CDR3 contains 14 residues. V lost 5 bases, J lost 0 bases, and 11 bases lay in between. The CDR3 reads CASSPRRASYEQYF. In nucleotides, the CDR3 is TGTGCCAGCAGTCCGCGCAGGGCCTCCTACGAGCAGTACTTC.

This clonotype has a handful of counts. V and J are TRBV7-8 and TRBJ2-5; maybe TRBD2 (6 bases). The germline gives CDR1 SGHVS, CDR2 FQNEAQ. V was cut by 5 bases and J by 1 base, with 23 bases left in between. The CDR3 loop spans 18 amino acids. The chain's CDR3 is CASSPWGVTTNVQETQYF. The CDR3 bases are TGTGCCAGCAGCCCGTGGGGGGTAACAACAAACGTCCAAGAGACCCAGTACTTC.

This clonotype was detected a few times. The chain has TRBV20-1 and TRBJ2-3; 8 positions match TRBD1. Germline V CDR1 and CDR2: DFQATT, SNEGSKA (reference sequence). The CDR3 extends over 14 amino acids. V dropped 2 bases and J dropped 4; count of bases not matched to a gene: 5. The CDR3 is CSARQGAEADTQYF. The CDR3, as DNA: TGCAGTGCTAGACAGGGGGCAGAAGCAGATACGCAGTATTTT.

The rearrangement links TRBV5-1 to TRBJ2-1; tentative D call: TRBD1 (6 bases). CDR3 length equals 15 residues. Germline assignment: CDR1 SGHRS and CDR2 YFSETQ. Trimming cost V 4 bases and J 5 bases, with 16 bases left between them. CDR3 sequence: CASSAEQGLNNEQFF. The CDR3 DNA sequence: TGCGCCAGCAGCGCTGAGCAGGGGCTTAACAATGAGCAGTTCTTC. The full variable domain, in which reference TRBV5-1 and TRBJ2-1 provide the parts outside the CDR3, is KAGVTQTPRYLIKTRGQQVTLSCSPISGHRSVSWYQQTPGQGLQFLFEYFSETQRNKGNFPGRFSGRQFSNSRSEMNVSTLELGDSALYLCASSAEQGLNNEQFFGPGTRLTVL.

This clonotype was seen only a few times. This chain joins TRBV4-2 and TRBJ1-3; no reliable D call. The CDR3 has 15 amino acids. CDR1 and CDR2 from the germline V gene are LGHNA and YNFKEQ. V was shortened by 0 bases and J by 0 bases, with 6 bases between the two germline ends. CDR3 in DNA: TGTGCCAGCAGCCAAGATGTGGGCTCTGGAAACACCATATATTTT. Amino acid sequence: CASSQDVGSGNTIYF.

The sample holds many counts of this clonotype. This chain connects TRBV12-3 or TRBV12-4 to TRBJ2-1; a weak D match, TRBD2 (6 bases). The ends were cut back, 6 bases at V and 0 bases at J, with 6 bases in the middle. The CDR3 is made up of 13 amino acids. The chain's CDR3 is CASRLASYNEQFF. CDR3 nucleotide sequence: TGTGCCAGCAGACTAGCCTCCTACAATGAGCAGTTCTTC.

This rearrangement joins TRBV2 to TRBJ2-7; D not resolved. This CDR3 region has 10 residues. With 6 bases removed from V and 2 bases from J, the gap between germline ends came to 2 bases. The germline V gene encodes CDR1 SNHLY and CDR2 FYNNEI. DNA for the CDR3: TGTGCCAGCAGAGCCTACGAGCAGTACTTC. It is translated as CASRAYEQYF.

This clonotype showed up just a few times. CDR3 sequence: CSVEIAVQETQYF. The CDR3 coding sequence is TGCAGCGTTGAAATAGCGGTCCAAGAGACCCAGTACTTC. The genes are TRBV29-1 and TRBJ2-5; D might be TRBD2 (6 bases). The CDR3 spans 13 residues. The V end was cut by 2 bases, the J end by 1 base, with 8 bases between. In germline, CDR1 is SQVTM, CDR2 ANQGSEA.

The chain employs TRBV3-1 and TRBJ2-1, with D perhaps TRBD2 (6 bases). CDR1 and CDR2 (germline): LGHDT, YNNKEL (reference sequence). The CDR3 runs 15 residues. Between the trimmed V and J ends, which lost 4 bases and 8 bases, there was a span of 18 bases. This CDR3 is CASSPSAGGRDEQFF. In nucleotides, the CDR3 is TGTGCCAGCAGCCCTTCGGCCGGGGGACGGGATGAGCAGTTCTTC.

This clonotype was observed a handful of times. One end of the junction is discordant with germline, which a read error may explain. V gene TRBV11-2 combines with J gene TRBJ2-4; 7 bases fit TRBD1. The J call may be in error: the DNA end matches TRBJ2-7 better. The germline gives CDR1 SGHAT, CDR2 FQNNGV. This CDR3 is built from 15 residues. DNA for the CDR3: TGTACCAGCAGCCTAGCAGGGGGACCAATCTACGAGCAGTACTTC. Translated: CTSSLAGGPIYEQYF.

This chain links TRBV6-6 with TRBJ1-2; TRBD1 matches 9 bases. Germline lookup yields CDR1 MNHNY and CDR2 SVGAGI (reference sequence). V shed 0 bases and J 6 bases; nucleotides not matched to a gene: 5. The length of the CDR3 is 15 residues. The CDR3 spells CASSYSVGQGHGYTF. The CDR3 bases are TGTGCCAGCAGTTACTCCGTGGGACAGGGACATGGCTACACCTTC.

The chain recombines TRBV7-2 with TRBJ1-1, with D possibly matching TRBD1 (5 bases). Germline CDR1 reads SGHTA; CDR2 reads FQGNSA. Trimming cost V 3 bases and J 0 bases, with 8 bases left between them. The CDR3 loop spans 14 amino acids. CDR3 amino acids: CASSFRVVNTEAFF. The CDR3 DNA reads TGTGCCAGCAGCTTCAGGGTGGTGAACACTGAAGCTTTCTTT.

The chain couples TRBV11-2 to TRBJ1-1, with D possibly TRBD1 on 5 matching bases. This CDR3 spans 15 amino acids. CDR1 is SGHAT and CDR2 is FQNNGV in the germline V gene. V was trimmed by 2 bases and J by 5 bases, leaving 15 bases between them. The CDR3 region is CASSLRGDQKTEAFF. DNA for the CDR3: TGTGCCAGCAGCTTACGGGGGGACCAGAAGACTGAAGCTTTCTTT.

The V call is TRBV12-3 or TRBV12-4, the J call TRBJ2-4; D not resolved. CDR3 length: 13 residues. The V end lost 2 bases, the J end lost 7 bases, and 9 bases lay between the germline ends. Here the CDR3 reads CASSLFQDNIQYF. CDR3 in DNA: TGTGCCAGCAGTTTATTCCAGGACAACATTCAGTACTTC.

The CDR3 loop reads CSVGKGQLNEQFF. The CDR3 DNA reads TGCAGCGTTGGAAAGGGACAGCTCAATGAGCAGTTCTTC. The chain joins TRBV29-1 to TRBJ2-1; 7 positions match TRBD1. V was pared by 4 bases and J by 6 bases, with 6 bases of the junction left unmatched. The CDR3 sequence is 13 residues long. Germline CDR1 and CDR2: SQVTM and ANQGSEA.

The V call is TRBV20-1, the J call TRBJ1-5, with D unresolved. The CDR3 runs 13 residues. Trimming shortened V by 4 bases and J by 5 bases, and 12 bases separated the two germline ends. Germline CDR1 is DFQATT and CDR2 is SNEGSKA (reference sequence). The CDR3 spells CSAKETQDQPQHF. The CDR3 nucleotides are TGCAGTGCTAAGGAGACGCAGGATCAGCCCCAGCATTTT.

The V and J genes are TRBV6-1 and TRBJ2-1; TRBD2 matches at 8 bases. This CDR3 region has 13 residues. Germline V gene data show CDR1 as MNHNS and CDR2 as SASEGT. J lost 9 bases, V lost 10 bases, and 11 bases had no gene match. The DNA of the CDR3 is TGTGCCACGTCGGGAGGGGGACGGGGTGAGCAGTTCTTC. It yields the protein CATSGGGRGEQFF.

This clonotype was seen only a few times. The chain links TRBV9 to TRBJ2-1; TRBD2 matches at 12 bases. With 5 bases clipped from V and 0 bases from J, the junction kept 6 bases outside the gene matches. CDR1 and CDR2 (germline): SGDLS, YYNGEE. The CDR3 has 17 residues. In DNA form, the CDR3 reads TGTGCCAGCAGTGAGACTAGCGGGGGTGGCTCCTACAATGAGCAGTTCTTC. This encodes CASSETSGGGSYNEQFF.

Comment on this clonotype: This clone may be a read error of a much larger clone one base away. The genes are TRBV29-1 and TRBJ2-4; 9 nucleotides match TRBD1. J gave up 13 bases and V 3 bases, and 7 bases lay outside the gene matches. Germline V gene data show CDR1 as SQVTM and CDR2 as ANQGSEA. There are 12 residues in the CDR3. The CDR3 DNA follows: TGCAGCGTTGAGGGGACAGGGAGTCGGCAGTACTTC. Translated: CSVEGTGSRQYF. The full variable domain, in which reference TRBV29-1 and TRBJ2-4 provide the parts outside the CDR3, is SAVISQKPSRDICQRGTSLTIQCQVDSQVTMMFWYRQQPGQSLTLIATANQGSEATYESGFVIDKFPISRPNLTFSTLTVSNMSPEDSSIYLCSVEGTGSRQYFGAGTRLSVL.